A single sample gave rise to the 2 T cell receptor beta chains below, sequenced in a study of cytomegalovirus exposure and HLA in healthy donors (TCRdb year 2017). The method was the immunoSEQ multiplex PCR assay. For the multiplex PCR, a mixture combining 60 forward primers for TCR Vbeta segments and 13 reverse primers for TCR Jbeta segments was used. In TCRdb, the immuneACCESS table is reduced to in-frame sequences with V and J assigned. These tables do not hold every clone; where another copy was compared, an unresolved V gene accounts for under half, and the others remain unexplained. The table for this sample lists about 170,000 clones; under 85% of them were counted only once. The ten largest clonotypes hold 5% to 6.5% of the sample. The specimen was PBMCs. The receptors stem from a woman under 30 in good health and CMV-seropositive.

V and J are TRBV5-1 and TRBJ2-5; TRBD1 agrees at 10 bases. This CDR3 contains 14 residues. Trimming removed 4 bases from V and 5 bases from J; junction bases left unmatched: 5. Germline assignment: CDR1 SGHRS and CDR2 YFSETQ. CDR3 coding DNA: TGCGCCAGCAGCGCGGGGGACAGGGGTGAGACCCAGTACTTC. It encodes CASSAGDRGETQYF.

DNA of the CDR3: TGTGCCAGCAGCTTTGGGGGACAGGGGGCCTACAATGAGCAGTTCTTC. Translated: CASSFGGQGAYNEQFF. The chain links TRBV5-4 to TRBJ2-1; TRBD1 matches at 11 bases. The CDR3 covers 16 residues. The V gene end was trimmed by 2 bases and the J gene end by 2 bases; junction bases not matched to a gene: 3. CDR1 SGHNT and CDR2 YYREEE come from the germline V gene (reference sequence).